These T cell receptor beta chains were read from a single sample in a study of PD-1 blockade in classical Hodgkin lymphoma. The table came from immunoSEQ multiplex PCR; TCRdb's copy has only in-frame clones and leaves some out. The data contain under 20,000 clones, over 60% of them singletons. The source was peripheral blood mononuclear cells (PBMCs), collected before the fourth cycle of nivolumab. The source is a human donor with classical Hodgkin lymphoma. Each CDR3 is given with its conserved first and last residue. The D gene is left open where the match is weak. For some rows the clone size is stated as once, few or many, or as a class when expanded; others skip it.

j_gene: TRBJ2-1; d_gene: .; abundance: .; v_gene: TRBV30; CDR3aa: CAWSSGTYYNEQFF; CDR3nt: TGTGCCTGGAGCTCCGGGACCTACTACAATGAGCAGTTCTTC
j_gene: TRBJ2-3; d_gene: .; abundance: once; v_gene: TRBV6-6; CDR3aa: CASSLGTSTDTQYF; CDR3nt: TGTGCCAGCAGTCTAGGGACTAGCACAGATACGCAGTATTTT
j_gene: TRBJ2-2; d_gene: .; abundance: .; v_gene: TRBV9; CDR3aa: CASSGASAGGELFF; CDR3nt: TGTGCCAGCAGCGGAGCCTCGGCGGGCGGGGAGCTGTTTTTT
j_gene: TRBJ2-2; d_gene: .; abundance: .; v_gene: TRBV7-8; CDR3aa: CASSLQGLGAGELFF; CDR3nt: TGTGCCAGCAGCTTACAAGGGTTGGGTGCCGGGGAGCTGTTTTTT
j_gene: TRBJ2-5; d_gene: TRBD2; abundance: .; v_gene: TRBV7-2; CDR3aa: CASSLIGTSETQYF; CDR3nt: TGTGCCAGCAGCTTGATCGGGACTAGCGAGACCCAGTACTTC
j_gene: TRBJ2-7; d_gene: TRBD1; abundance: few; v_gene: TRBV7-9; CDR3aa: CASGTGSYEQYF; CDR3nt: TGTGCCAGCGGGACAGGCTCCTACGAGCAGTACTTC
j_gene: TRBJ2-1; d_gene: TRBD1; abundance: .; v_gene: TRBV6-6; CDR3aa: CASSNPGQAHNEQFF; CDR3nt: TGTGCCAGCAGTAACCCGGGACAGGCCCACAATGAGCAGTTCTTC
j_gene: TRBJ2-4; d_gene: .; abundance: .; v_gene: TRBV23-1; CDR3aa: CASSQSAPASRYRAKNIQYF; CDR3nt: TGCGCCAGCAGTCAATCGGCCCCAGCAAGTAGGTATCGGGCCAAAAACATTCAGTACTTC
j_gene: TRBJ1-2; d_gene: .; abundance: .; v_gene: TRBV30; CDR3aa: CAGGGGDYGYTF; CDR3nt: TGTGCCGGAGGCGGGGGGGACTATGGCTACACCTTC
j_gene: TRBJ1-2; d_gene: .; abundance: once; v_gene: TRBV27; CDR3aa: CASSWGSRYGYTF; CDR3nt: TGTGCCAGCAGTTGGGGCAGCCGCTATGGCTACACCTTC
j_gene: TRBJ2-3; d_gene: .; abundance: .; v_gene: TRBV30; CDR3aa: CAWRGGVRPDTQYF; CDR3nt: TGTGCCTGGAGAGGGGGAGTCCGGCCAGATACGCAGTATTTT
j_gene: TRBJ1-2; d_gene: .; abundance: .; v_gene: TRBV10-3; CDR3aa: CAISDSTGYTF; CDR3nt: TGTGCCATCAGTGATAGTACCGGCTACACCTTC
j_gene: TRBJ2-3; d_gene: TRBD2; abundance: .; v_gene: TRBV6-5; CDR3aa: CASSTSSGAADTQYF; CDR3nt: TGTGCCAGCAGTACGTCTAGCGGGGCCGCAGATACGCAGTATTTT
j_gene: TRBJ1-2; d_gene: TRBD1; abundance: .; v_gene: TRBV9; CDR3aa: CASSVATAGGKGYGYTF; CDR3nt: TGTGCCAGCAGCGTAGCTACTGCAGGGGGCAAAGGGTATGGCTACACCTTC
j_gene: TRBJ1-1; d_gene: .; abundance: .; v_gene: TRBV14; CDR3aa: CASSQEVRATEAFF; CDR3nt: TGTGCCAGCAGCCAAGAAGTCAGAGCAACTGAAGCTTTCTTT
j_gene: TRBJ1-3; d_gene: .; abundance: .; v_gene: TRBV30; CDR3aa: CAWSAGGAGNTIYF; CDR3nt: TGTGCCTGGAGTGCCGGGGGGGCGGGAAACACCATATATTTT
j_gene: TRBJ1-6; d_gene: .; abundance: .; v_gene: TRBV19; CDR3aa: CASRTDRNSPLHF; CDR3nt: TGTGCCAGTAGGACCGACCGTAATTCACCCCTCCACTTT
j_gene: TRBJ2-1; d_gene: TRBD1; abundance: .; v_gene: TRBV19; CDR3aa: CASTPWGTGAYNEQFF; CDR3nt: TGTGCCAGTACCCCTTGGGGGACAGGTGCCTACAATGAGCAGTTCTTC
j_gene: TRBJ1-4; d_gene: .; abundance: .; v_gene: TRBV9; CDR3aa: CASSEGDGRTNEKLFF; CDR3nt: TGTGCCAGCAGCGAGGGGGACGGAAGAACTAATGAAAAACTGTTTTTT
j_gene: TRBJ1-1; d_gene: .; abundance: .; v_gene: TRBV27; CDR3aa: CASSPTTMNTEAFF; CDR3nt: TGTGCCAGCAGCCCTACTACCATGAACACTGAAGCTTTCTTT
j_gene: TRBJ2-7; d_gene: .; abundance: .; v_gene: TRBV27; CDR3aa: CASSFSGDLYEQYF; CDR3nt: TGTGCCAGCAGTTTCAGCGGAGACCTCTACGAGCAGTACTTC
j_gene: TRBJ2-5; d_gene: TRBD2; abundance: .; v_gene: TRBV5-1; CDR3aa: CASSGGLAGSETQYF; CDR3nt: TGCGCCAGCAGCGGAGGACTAGCGGGGTCAGAGACCCAGTACTTC
j_gene: TRBJ1-6; d_gene: TRBD1; abundance: .; v_gene: TRBV2; CDR3aa: CASSGTGRNSPLHF; CDR3nt: TGTGCCAGCAGTGGGACAGGGAGGAATTCACCCCTCCACTTT
j_gene: TRBJ2-5; d_gene: .; abundance: once; v_gene: TRBV2; CDR3aa: CASTGQGETQYF; CDR3nt: TGTGCCAGCACGGGGCAGGGGGAGACCCAGTACTTC
j_gene: TRBJ1-2; d_gene: .; abundance: .; v_gene: TRBV9; CDR3aa: CASSDMTDYGYTF; CDR3nt: TGTGCCAGCAGCGATATGACGGACTATGGCTACACCTTC
j_gene: TRBJ2-7; d_gene: TRBD2; abundance: .; v_gene: TRBV18; CDR3aa: CASSNSGRSTEQYF; CDR3nt: TGTGCCAGCTCCAACAGCGGGAGGAGTACCGAGCAGTACTTC
j_gene: TRBJ1-1; d_gene: .; abundance: .; v_gene: TRBV2; CDR3aa: CASSASMNTEAFF; CDR3nt: TGTGCCAGCAGTGCCAGCATGAACACTGAAGCTTTCTTT
j_gene: TRBJ1-1; d_gene: .; abundance: .; v_gene: TRBV28; CDR3aa: CASSLTGGKDFF; CDR3nt: TGTGCCAGCAGTTTAACAGGAGGGAAGGATTTCTTT
j_gene: TRBJ1-2; d_gene: .; abundance: .; v_gene: TRBV30; CDR3aa: CAWSDRTADPYGYTF; CDR3nt: TGTGCCTGGAGTGACAGGACCGCTGACCCTTATGGCTACACCTTC
j_gene: TRBJ1-1; d_gene: .; abundance: .; v_gene: TRBV18; CDR3aa: CASSPLNTEAFF; CDR3nt: TGTGCCAGCTCACCACTGAACACTGAAGCTTTCTTT
j_gene: TRBJ1-1; d_gene: .; abundance: .; v_gene: TRBV11-2; CDR3aa: CASSLVKGGTEAFF; CDR3nt: TGTGCCAGCAGCTTAGTGAAGGGGGGGACTGAAGCTTTCTTT
j_gene: TRBJ2-7; d_gene: TRBD2; abundance: .; v_gene: TRBV10-1; CDR3aa: CASRGERLAGVSGQYF; CDR3nt: TGCGCCAGTAGGGGGGAACGACTAGCGGGAGTAAGTGGGCAGTACTTC
j_gene: TRBJ2-1; d_gene: TRBD1; abundance: .; v_gene: TRBV25-1; CDR3aa: CASSEPQGAGYNEQFF; CDR3nt: TGTGCCAGCAGTGAACCCCAGGGGGCGGGTTACAATGAGCAGTTCTTC
j_gene: TRBJ1-2; d_gene: .; abundance: few; v_gene: TRBV6-5; CDR3aa: CASSTAASPSYGYTF; CDR3nt: TGTGCCAGCAGTACCGCAGCAAGCCCCTCCTATGGCTACACCTTC
j_gene: TRBJ1-1; d_gene: .; abundance: .; v_gene: TRBV2; CDR3aa: CASIDLRDTEAFF; CDR3nt: TGTGCCAGCATTGATCTCAGGGACACTGAAGCTTTCTTT
j_gene: TRBJ2-1; d_gene: TRBD2; abundance: .; v_gene: TRBV12-5; CDR3aa: CASGLVLAGAVNEQFF; CDR3nt: TGTGCTAGTGGTTTGGTTTTAGCGGGGGCCGTCAATGAGCAGTTCTTC
j_gene: TRBJ2-2; d_gene: .; abundance: .; v_gene: TRBV12-2; CDR3aa: CASRSRDPNTGELFF; CDR3nt: TGTGCAAGTCGCTCCAGGGACCCAAACACCGGGGAGCTGTTTTTT
j_gene: TRBJ1-4; d_gene: .; abundance: once; v_gene: TRBV6-6; CDR3aa: CASRQGFRLFF; CDR3nt: TGTGCCAGCAGGCAGGGGTTTAGACTGTTTTTT
j_gene: TRBJ1-1; d_gene: .; abundance: .; v_gene: TRBV7-9; CDR3aa: CASSLGLGNTEAFF; CDR3nt: TGTGCCAGCAGCTTAGGGTTAGGGAACACTGAAGCTTTCTTT
j_gene: TRBJ1-2; d_gene: .; abundance: .; v_gene: TRBV15; CDR3aa: CATSIATGTPYGYTF; CDR3nt: TGTGCCACCAGCATCGCGACCGGGACTCCCTATGGCTACACCTTC
j_gene: TRBJ1-1; d_gene: .; abundance: .; v_gene: TRBV19; CDR3aa: CASTTGWATEAFF; CDR3nt: TGTGCCAGTACCACGGGGTGGGCCACTGAAGCTTTCTTT
j_gene: TRBJ2-6; d_gene: .; abundance: .; v_gene: TRBV4-3; CDR3aa: CASSQESRGASTGANVLTF; CDR3nt: TGCGCCAGCAGCCAAGAAAGTAGGGGAGCCTCTACTGGGGCCAACGTCCTGACTTTC
j_gene: TRBJ2-1; d_gene: .; abundance: .; v_gene: TRBV19; CDR3aa: CASSMADTLNEQFF; CDR3nt: TGTGCCAGTAGTATGGCGGACACCCTCAATGAGCAGTTCTTC
j_gene: TRBJ1-6; d_gene: .; abundance: few; v_gene: TRBV6-5; CDR3aa: CAIRLGLLDSPLHF; CDR3nt: TGTGCCATCAGGTTAGGCCTTCTTGATTCACCCCTCCACTTT
j_gene: TRBJ2-7; d_gene: .; abundance: .; v_gene: TRBV7-2; CDR3aa: CASSLQASSGTPFYEQYF; CDR3nt: TGTGCCAGCAGCTTACAGGCTTCGTCGGGGACTCCCTTTTACGAGCAGTACTTC
j_gene: TRBJ2-2; d_gene: TRBD2; abundance: .; v_gene: TRBV7-3; CDR3aa: CASSFPGSGRAGGELFF; CDR3nt: TGTGCCAGCAGCTTTCCGGGAAGCGGGAGGGCAGGTGGGGAGCTGTTTTTT
j_gene: TRBJ1-1; d_gene: TRBD1; abundance: .; v_gene: TRBV13; CDR3aa: CASSLPGQPVSEAFF; CDR3nt: TGTGCCAGCAGCCTTCCGGGACAGCCGGTGTCTGAAGCTTTCTTT